The present TCR beta chain was sequenced within a study of early T cells in non-severe SARS-CoV-2 infection. As for the study in general: Sequencing was performed on bulk RNA from unsorted whole blood, leaving chains unpaired.

Study observations and caveats: Anti-spike CD8 responses were favored by VDJdb matching, which missed private and CD4 specificities.

Attachment of unique molecular identifiers was made to individual cDNA molecules. Via MiXCR, TCRdb re-called the 5' RACE reads, giving one row per CDR3 protein. This repertoire shows 40,000 to 45,000 distinct CDR3 sequences, approximately 12% found once; its top ten account for about 16%. A word on this clonotype: What it binds is unknown.

CDR3 length equals 14 residues. V was trimmed by 6 bases and J by 6 bases, leaving 17 bases between them. CDR1 and CDR2 from the germline V gene are MNHEY and SVGEGT. Sequenced input: whole blood. This chain links TRBV6-2 or TRBV6-3 with TRBJ2-5, with D perhaps given as TRBD1 or TRBD2 (5 bases each). This receptor was obtained from an adult who was a healthcare worker with PCR-confirmed SARS-CoV-2 infection or an uninfected control (not recorded which). The CDR3 region is CASRGVQGMKTQYF. The CDR3 DNA follows: TGTGCCAGCAGGGGGGTCCAGGGTATGAAGACCCAGTACTTC.